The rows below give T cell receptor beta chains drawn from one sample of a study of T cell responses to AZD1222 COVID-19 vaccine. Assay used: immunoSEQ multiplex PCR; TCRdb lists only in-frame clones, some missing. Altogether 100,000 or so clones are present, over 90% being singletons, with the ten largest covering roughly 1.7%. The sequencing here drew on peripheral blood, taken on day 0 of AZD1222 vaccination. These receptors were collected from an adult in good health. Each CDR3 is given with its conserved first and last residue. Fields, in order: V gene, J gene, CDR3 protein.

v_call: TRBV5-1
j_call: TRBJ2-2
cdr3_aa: CASSKSNGMGTGELFF

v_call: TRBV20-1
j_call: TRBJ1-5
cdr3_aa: CSASQGMEQPQHF

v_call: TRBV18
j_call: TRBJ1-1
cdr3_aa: CASSPPSHQEAFF

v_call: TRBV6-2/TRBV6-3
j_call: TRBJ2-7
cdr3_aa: CASSYGTSGYEQYF

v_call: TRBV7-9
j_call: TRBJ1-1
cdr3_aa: CASSSRTANTEAFF

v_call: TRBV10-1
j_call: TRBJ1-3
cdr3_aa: CASSEPPGGRDSGNTIYF

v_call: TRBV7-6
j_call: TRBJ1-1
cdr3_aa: CASSSPPRDRGRLNTEAFF

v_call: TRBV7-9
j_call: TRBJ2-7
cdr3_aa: CASSPTLGTSGTYEQYF

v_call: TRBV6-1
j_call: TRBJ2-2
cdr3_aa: CASSELGELFF

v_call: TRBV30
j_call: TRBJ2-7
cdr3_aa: CAWSGLGSSYEQYF

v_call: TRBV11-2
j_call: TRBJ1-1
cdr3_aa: CASSSDRNTEAFF

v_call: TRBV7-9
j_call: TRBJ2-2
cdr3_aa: CASSKPGLAGYPNTGELFF

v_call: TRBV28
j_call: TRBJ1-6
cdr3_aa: CASSFSGANNSPLHF

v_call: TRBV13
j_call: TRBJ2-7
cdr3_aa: CASSSGTASSYEQYF

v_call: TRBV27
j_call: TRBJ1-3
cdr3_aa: CASSSGDGHSGNTIYF

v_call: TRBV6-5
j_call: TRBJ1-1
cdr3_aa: CASSRTGMNTEAFF